Below, 10 T cell receptor beta chains from the same sample are listed, as sequenced in a study of OX40 agonist ivuxolimab in advanced cancers. Data came from immunoSEQ multiplex PCR; TCRdb stores just in-frame clones and leaves some out. The data contain some 75,000 clones, around 82% of them singletons. The specimen was CD4+ or CD8+ T cells sorted from blood, collected in a trial of the OX40 agonist ivuxolimab. Receptors were obtained from an adult with an advanced solid tumor such as melanoma, head and neck, liver or kidney cancer.

The gene calls are TRBV7-3 and TRBJ2-3, with a tentative D call TRBD2 (6 bases). V dropped 5 bases and J dropped 1 base, with 16 bases sitting between them. CDR1 and CDR2 (germline): SGHTA, FQGTGA. The CDR3 has 16 amino acids. DNA for the CDR3: TGTGCCAGCAGCCGCCTCGGGAGCGGCGGCACAGATACGCAGTATTTT. It codes for CASSRLGSGGTDTQYF.

The chain has TRBV5-1 and TRBJ2-1; 7 bases are a match to TRBD2. V shed 0 bases and J 1 base; nucleotides not matched to a gene: 4. Germline lookup yields CDR1 SGHRS and CDR2 YFSETQ. There are 16 residues in the CDR3. CDR3 in amino acids: CASSLGRLASYNEQFF. The DNA for the CDR3 is TGCGCCAGCAGCTTGGGGAGACTAGCTTCCTACAATGAGCAGTTCTTC. The variable domain in full, completed from reference TRBV5-1 and TRBJ2-1, reads KAGVTQTPRYLIKTRGQQVTLSCSPISGHRSVSWYQQTPGQGLQFLFEYFSETQRNKGNFPGRFSGRQFSNSRSEMNVSTLELGDSALYLCASSLGRLASYNEQFFGPGTRLTVL.

V and J are TRBV28 and TRBJ1-1, with D tentatively TRBD1 (5 bases). V was pared by 6 bases and J by 4 bases, with 15 bases between. This CDR3 has 14 amino acids. The germline V gene encodes CDR1 MDHEN and CDR2 SYDVKM. CDR3 sequence: CASSSPRDGTEAFF. The DNA for the CDR3 is TGTGCCAGCAGCAGCCCTCGGGACGGCACTGAAGCTTTCTTT.

The chain carries TRBV4-1 and TRBJ2-2; 9 bases map to TRBD2. The trim removed 0 bases at V and 6 bases at J, leaving 5 bases unmatched. CDR3 length equals 16 residues. The germline V gene encodes CDR1 MGHRA and CDR2 YSYEKL. The CDR3 bases are TGCGCCAGCAGCCAAGATACGGCGGGAGGGCCCGGGGAGCTGTTTTTT. It codes for CASSQDTAGGPGELFF.

The V call is TRBV5-1, the J call TRBJ2-1; 9 positions match TRBD2. The germline V gene has CDR1 SGHRS and CDR2 YFSETQ. The CDR3 loop spans 17 amino acids. V dropped 6 bases and J dropped 12; count of bases not matched to a gene: 22. In DNA, the CDR3 is TGCGCCAGCAAACCGGGGGGAACGGCGGGAGGGACTTGGGTGCAGTTCTTC. Translated, it gives CASKPGGTAGGTWVQFF.

The rearrangement joins TRBV7-6 to TRBJ1-1, with TRBD1 as a possible D gene (6 bases). The germline V gene encodes CDR1 SGHVS and CDR2 FNYEAQ. The V and J ends lost 2 bases and 1 base respectively, with 11 bases between them. This CDR3 has 15 residues. The CDR3 bases are TGTGCCAGCAGCTTATTAAGGGGGGGGAACACTGAAGCTTTCTTT. It is translated as CASSLLRGGNTEAFF.

This clone was detected a few times. The chain's CDR3 is CASSLVGSETQYF. CDR3 bases: TGTGCCAGCAGCTTAGTTGGGAGTGAGACCCAGTACTTC. V is TRBV7-2 and J is TRBJ2-5, with TRBD2 as a possible D gene (5 bases). In germline, CDR1 is SGHTA, CDR2 FQGNSA. Trimming shortened V by 1 base and J by 5 bases, and 8 bases separated the two germline ends. CDR3 length equals 13 residues.

The chain has TRBV9 and TRBJ2-1, with D perhaps assigned TRBD1 or TRBD2 (5 bases each). This CDR3 contains 13 residues. V lost 9 bases, J lost 8 bases, and 18 bases lay in between. Germline assignment: CDR1 SGDLS and CDR2 YYNGEE. CDR3 sequence reads: CATNSRGVDEQFF. The CDR3 DNA reads TGTGCCACCAACTCCAGAGGGGTCGATGAGCAGTTCTTC.

The chain couples TRBV4-3 to TRBJ1-1, with TRBD1 as a possible D gene (6 bases). V was clipped by 4 bases and J by 3 bases, with 21 bases between them. The CDR3 runs 17 residues. Germline lookup yields CDR1 LGHNA and CDR2 YSLEER. As DNA, the CDR3 is TGCGCCAGCAGCCCCTCGGGGTGGGGGCATAAGGACACTGAAGCTTTCTTT. Protein sequence: CASSPSGWGHKDTEAFF.

The chain recombines TRBV15 with TRBJ2-7; D is undetermined. Germline V gene lookup returns CDR1 LNHNV and CDR2 YYDKDF (reference sequence). This CDR3 has 15 residues. V gave up 0 bases and J gave up 3 bases, with 12 bases separating them. CDR3 protein: CATSREVGIDYEQYF. DNA for the CDR3: TGTGCCACCAGCAGAGAGGTTGGGATAGACTACGAGCAGTACTTC.